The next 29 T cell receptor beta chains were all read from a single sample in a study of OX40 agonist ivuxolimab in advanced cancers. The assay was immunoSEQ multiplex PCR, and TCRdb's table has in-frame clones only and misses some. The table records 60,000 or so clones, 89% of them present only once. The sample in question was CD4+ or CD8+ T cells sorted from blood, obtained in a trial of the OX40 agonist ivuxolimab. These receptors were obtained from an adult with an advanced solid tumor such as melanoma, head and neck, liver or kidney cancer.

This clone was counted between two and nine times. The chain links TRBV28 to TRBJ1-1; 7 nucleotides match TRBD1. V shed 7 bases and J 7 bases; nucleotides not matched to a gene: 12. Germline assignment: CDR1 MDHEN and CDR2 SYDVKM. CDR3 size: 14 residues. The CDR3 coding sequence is TGTGCCAGCATCTTGACAGGGTGGAGTGATGAAGCTTTCTTT. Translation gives CASILTGWSDEAFF.

The CDR3 bases are TGTGCCTGGGAGGACAGCCAACTTGGCGGCGAGCAGTACTTC. This codes for CAWEDSQLGGEQYF. V and J are TRBV30 and TRBJ2-7, with D possibly matching TRBD1 (6 bases). The germline gives CDR1 GTSNPN, CDR2 SVGIG (reference sequence). Trimming took 5 bases from V and 6 from J, leaving 20 bases between them. The CDR3 is 14 amino acids.

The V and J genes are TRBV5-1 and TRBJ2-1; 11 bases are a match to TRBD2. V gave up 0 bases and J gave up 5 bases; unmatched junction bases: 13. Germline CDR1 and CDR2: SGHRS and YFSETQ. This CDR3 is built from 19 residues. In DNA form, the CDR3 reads TGCGCCAGCAGCTTGGATAATAGCGGGGGGGCCTCCAGAGACAATGAGCAGTTCTTC. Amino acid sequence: CASSLDNSGGASRDNEQFF.

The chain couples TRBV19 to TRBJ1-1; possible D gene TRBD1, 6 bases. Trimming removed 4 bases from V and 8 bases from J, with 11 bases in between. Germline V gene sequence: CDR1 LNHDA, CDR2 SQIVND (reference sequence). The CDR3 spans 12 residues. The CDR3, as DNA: TGTGCCAGTAGTACCCAGGGGTTGGAAGCTTTCTTT. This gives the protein CASSTQGLEAFF.

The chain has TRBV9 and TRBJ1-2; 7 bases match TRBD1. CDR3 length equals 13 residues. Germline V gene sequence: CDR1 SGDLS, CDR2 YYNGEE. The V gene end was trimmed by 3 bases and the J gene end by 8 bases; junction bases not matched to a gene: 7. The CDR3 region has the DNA TGTGCCAGCAGCGCTAACAGGGGAGAGGGCTACACCTTC. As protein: CASSANRGEGYTF.

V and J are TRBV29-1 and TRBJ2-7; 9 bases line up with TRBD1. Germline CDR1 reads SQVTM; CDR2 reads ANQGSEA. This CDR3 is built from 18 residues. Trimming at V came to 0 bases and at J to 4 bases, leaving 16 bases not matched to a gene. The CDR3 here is CSVEDLPRGQGIAYEQYF. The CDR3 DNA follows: TGCAGCGTTGAAGACCTCCCTAGGGGACAGGGCATTGCATACGAGCAGTACTTC.

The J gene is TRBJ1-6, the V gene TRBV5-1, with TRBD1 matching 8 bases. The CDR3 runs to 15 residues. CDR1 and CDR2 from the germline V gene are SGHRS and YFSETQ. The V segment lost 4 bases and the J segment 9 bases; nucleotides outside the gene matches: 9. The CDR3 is CASSLDRGSGSPLHF. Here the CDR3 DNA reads TGCGCCAGCAGCCTAGACAGGGGCAGCGGTTCACCCCTCCACTTT.

CDR3 loop: CASSPQRQGASTDTQYF. The CDR3 DNA sequence: TGTGCCAGCAGTCCGCAGCGACAGGGGGCAAGCACAGATACGCAGTATTTT. The chain is built from TRBV27 and TRBJ2-3; TRBD1 matches 10 bases. From germline, CDR1 is MNHEY and CDR2 SMNVEV (reference sequence). V gave up 5 bases and J gave up 0 bases; unmatched junction bases: 8. This CDR3 contains 17 residues.

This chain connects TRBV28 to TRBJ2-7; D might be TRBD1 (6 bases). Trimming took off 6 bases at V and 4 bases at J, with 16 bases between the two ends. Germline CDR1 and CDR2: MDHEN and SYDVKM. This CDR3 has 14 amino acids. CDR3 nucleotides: TGTGCCAGCAGGGCCCCCGGGACATATTACGAGCAGTACTTC. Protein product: CASRAPGTYYEQYF.

CDR3 amino acids: CASSFSAAVSHEQYF. Here the CDR3 DNA reads TGTGCCAGCAGCTTTAGTGCAGCAGTGTCCCACGAGCAGTACTTC. The chain couples TRBV7-3 to TRBJ2-7, with D unclear. The germline gives CDR1 SGHTA, CDR2 FQGTGA. Trimming removed 3 bases at V and 5 bases at J, with 17 bases between. This CDR3 contains 15 residues.

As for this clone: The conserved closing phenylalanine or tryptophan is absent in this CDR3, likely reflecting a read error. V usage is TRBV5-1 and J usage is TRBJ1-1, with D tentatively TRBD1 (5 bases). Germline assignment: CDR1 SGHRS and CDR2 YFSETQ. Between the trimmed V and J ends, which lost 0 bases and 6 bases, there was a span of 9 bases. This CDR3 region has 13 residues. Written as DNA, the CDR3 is TGCGCCAGCAGCTTGGGGAGGGGAGCTGAAGCTTTCCTT. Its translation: CASSLGRGAEAFL.

CDR3 coding DNA: TGTGCCAGCAGCCCTCCCGGCGGGGGCGCAAATCATGGCTACACCTTC. It encodes CASSPPGGGANHGYTF. V gene TRBV11-1 combines with J gene TRBJ1-2, with D perhaps TRBD1 (6 bases). Trimming stripped 5 bases from V and 6 bases from J, with 22 bases between. This CDR3 has 16 residues. Germline V CDR1 and CDR2: SGHAT, FQDESV (reference sequence).

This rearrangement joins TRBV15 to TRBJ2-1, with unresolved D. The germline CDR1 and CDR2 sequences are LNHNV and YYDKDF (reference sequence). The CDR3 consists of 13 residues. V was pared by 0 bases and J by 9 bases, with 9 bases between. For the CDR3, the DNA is TGTGCCACCAGCAGAGATCAGTTCGGTGAGCAGTTCTTC. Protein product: CATSRDQFGEQFF. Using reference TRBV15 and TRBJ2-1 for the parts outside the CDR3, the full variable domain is DAMVIQNPRYQVTQFGKPVTLSCSQTLNHNVMYWYQQKSSQAPKLLFHYYDKDFNNEADTPDNFQSRRPNTSFCFLDIRSPGLGDTAMYLCATSRDQFGEQFFGPGTRLTVL.

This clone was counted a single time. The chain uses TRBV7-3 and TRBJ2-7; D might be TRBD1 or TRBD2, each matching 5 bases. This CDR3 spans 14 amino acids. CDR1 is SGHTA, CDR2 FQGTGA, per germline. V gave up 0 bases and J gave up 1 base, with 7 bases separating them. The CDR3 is CASSLTGESYEQYF. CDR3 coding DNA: TGTGCCAGCAGCTTAACGGGGGAATCCTACGAGCAGTACTTC. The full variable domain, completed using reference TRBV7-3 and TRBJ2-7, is GAGVSQTPSNKVTEKGKYVELRCDPISGHTALYWYRQSLGQGPEFLIYFQGTGAADDSGLPNDRFFAVRPEGSVSTLKIQRTERGDSAVYLCASSLTGESYEQYFGPGTRLTVT.

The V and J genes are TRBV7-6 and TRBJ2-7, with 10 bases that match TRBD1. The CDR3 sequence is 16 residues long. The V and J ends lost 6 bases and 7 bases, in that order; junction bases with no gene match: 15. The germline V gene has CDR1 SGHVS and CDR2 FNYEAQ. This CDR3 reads CASSSWAGTGVGEQYF. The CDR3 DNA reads TGTGCCAGCAGTTCCTGGGCCGGGACAGGGGTTGGAGAGCAGTACTTC.

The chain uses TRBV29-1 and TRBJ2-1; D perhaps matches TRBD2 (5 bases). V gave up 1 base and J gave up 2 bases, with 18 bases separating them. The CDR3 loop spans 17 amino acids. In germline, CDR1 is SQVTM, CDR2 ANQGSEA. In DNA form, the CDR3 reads TGCAGCGTTGAAGGCCTCCCTCCTCCCGGGACCTACAATGAGCAGTTCTTC. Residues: CSVEGLPPPGTYNEQFF.

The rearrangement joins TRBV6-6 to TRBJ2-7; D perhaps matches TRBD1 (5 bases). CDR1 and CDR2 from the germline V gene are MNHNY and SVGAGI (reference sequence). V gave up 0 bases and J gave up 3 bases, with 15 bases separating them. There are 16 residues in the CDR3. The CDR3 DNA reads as TGTGCCAGCAGTTACTCGAGGAACAGGCTGAACTACGAGCAGTACTTC. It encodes CASSYSRNRLNYEQYF.

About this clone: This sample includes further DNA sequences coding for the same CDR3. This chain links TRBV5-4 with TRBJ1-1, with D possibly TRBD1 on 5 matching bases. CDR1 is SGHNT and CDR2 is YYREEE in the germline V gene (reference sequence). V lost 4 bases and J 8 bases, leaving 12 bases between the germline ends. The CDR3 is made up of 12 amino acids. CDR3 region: CASSRDGSEAFF. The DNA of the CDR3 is TGTGCCAGCAGCCGGGACGGGTCGGAAGCTTTCTTT.

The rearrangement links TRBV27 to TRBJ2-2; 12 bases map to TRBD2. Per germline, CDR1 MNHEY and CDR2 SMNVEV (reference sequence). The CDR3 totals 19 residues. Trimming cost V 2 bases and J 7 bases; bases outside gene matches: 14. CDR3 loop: CASSLGLAGKPTPDGELFF. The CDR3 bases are TGTGCCAGCAGTTTAGGACTAGCGGGAAAACCCACCCCCGACGGGGAGCTGTTTTTT.

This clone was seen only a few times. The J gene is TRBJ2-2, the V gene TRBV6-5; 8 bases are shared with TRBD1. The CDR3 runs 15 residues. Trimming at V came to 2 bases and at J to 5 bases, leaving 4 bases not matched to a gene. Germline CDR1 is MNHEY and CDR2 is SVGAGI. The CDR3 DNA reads TGTGCCAGCAGTTACGTACAGGGGGATACCGGGGAGCTGTTTTTT. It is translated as CASSYVQGDTGELFF.

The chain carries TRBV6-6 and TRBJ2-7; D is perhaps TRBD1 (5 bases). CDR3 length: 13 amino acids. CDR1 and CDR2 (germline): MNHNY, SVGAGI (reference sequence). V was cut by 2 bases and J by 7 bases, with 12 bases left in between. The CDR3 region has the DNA TGTGCCAGCAGTTACGTGCCAAAGGGGGAGCAGTACTTC. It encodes CASSYVPKGEQYF.

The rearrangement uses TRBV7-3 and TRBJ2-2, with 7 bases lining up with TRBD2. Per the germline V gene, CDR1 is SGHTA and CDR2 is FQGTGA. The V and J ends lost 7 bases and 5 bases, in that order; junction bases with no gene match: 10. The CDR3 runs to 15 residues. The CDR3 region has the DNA TGTGCCAGCACCCTTGGCGGGAGAGGGACCGGGGAGCTGTTTTTT. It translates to CASTLGGRGTGELFF.

This CDR3 is CASSLRLAETQYF. DNA of the CDR3: TGTGCCAGCAGTCTCCGACTAGCAGAGACCCAGTACTTC. The chain links TRBV28 to TRBJ2-5; 7 positions match TRBD2. The germline V gene has CDR1 MDHEN and CDR2 SYDVKM. This CDR3 region has 13 residues. V was pared by 5 bases and J by 4 bases, with 4 bases of the junction left unmatched. The entire variable domain, with the rest obtained from reference TRBV28 and TRBJ2-5, is as follows: DVKVTQSSRYLVKRTGEKVFLECVQDMDHENMFWYRQDPGLGLRLIYFSYDVKMKEKGDIPEGYSVSREKKERFSLILESASTNQTSMYLCASSLRLAETQYFGPGTRLLVL.

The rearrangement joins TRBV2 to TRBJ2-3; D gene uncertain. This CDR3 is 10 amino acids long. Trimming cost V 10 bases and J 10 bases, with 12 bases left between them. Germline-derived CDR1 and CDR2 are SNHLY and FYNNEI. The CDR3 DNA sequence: TGTGCCACATCCCTCTTGGCGCAGTATTTT. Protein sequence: CATSLLAQYF.

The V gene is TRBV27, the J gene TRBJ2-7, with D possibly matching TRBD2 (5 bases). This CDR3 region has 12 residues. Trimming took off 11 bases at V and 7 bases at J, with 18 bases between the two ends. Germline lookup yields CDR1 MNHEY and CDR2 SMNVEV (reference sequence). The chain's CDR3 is CAVTSGGREQYF. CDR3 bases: TGTGCCGTAACTAGTGGCGGGCGGGAGCAGTACTTC.

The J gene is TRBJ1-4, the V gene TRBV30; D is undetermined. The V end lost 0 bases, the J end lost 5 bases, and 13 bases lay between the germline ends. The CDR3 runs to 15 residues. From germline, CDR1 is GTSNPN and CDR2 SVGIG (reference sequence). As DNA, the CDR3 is TGTGCCTGGAGTGTACCAGCGGTCATAAATGAAAAACTGTTTTTT. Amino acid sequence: CAWSVPAVINEKLFF.

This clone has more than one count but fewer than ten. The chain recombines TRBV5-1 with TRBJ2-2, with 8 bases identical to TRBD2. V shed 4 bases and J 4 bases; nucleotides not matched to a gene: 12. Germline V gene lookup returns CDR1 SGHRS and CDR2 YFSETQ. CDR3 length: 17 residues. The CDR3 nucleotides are TGCGCCAGCAGCCCCCGGACGGGGGGGCAAAGCACCGGGGAGCTGTTTTTT. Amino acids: CASSPRTGGQSTGELFF.

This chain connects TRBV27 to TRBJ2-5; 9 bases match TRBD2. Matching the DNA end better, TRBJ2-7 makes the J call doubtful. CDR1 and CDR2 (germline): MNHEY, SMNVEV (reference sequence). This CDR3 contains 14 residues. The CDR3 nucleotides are TGTGCCAGCAATAGCGGGGGCCATTCCTACGAGCAGTACTTC. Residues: CASNSGGHSYEQYF.

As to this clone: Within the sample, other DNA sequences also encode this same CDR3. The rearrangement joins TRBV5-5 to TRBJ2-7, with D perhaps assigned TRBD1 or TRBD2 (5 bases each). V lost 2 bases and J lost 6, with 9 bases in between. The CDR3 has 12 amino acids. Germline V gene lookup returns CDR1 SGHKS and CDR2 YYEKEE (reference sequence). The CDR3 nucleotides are TGTGCCAGCAGCTTAGGGGACGCCGAGCAGTACTTC. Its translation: CASSLGDAEQYF.